The 27 T cell receptor beta chains below come from one sample, sequenced in a study of regulatory T cells in long-lasting Graves disease. Researchers made TCR beta libraries by using iRepertoire HTBI primers and running Arm-PCR on CDR3 regions. TCRdb reanalysed the multiplex PCR reads using MiXCR and keeps one entry per CDR3 protein. Found here are roughly 400,000 distinct CDR3 sequences, around 20% of them singletons; the top ten hold roughly an eighth. Time point: persistent/refractory GD, antithyroid drugs over 5 years with positive TRAb. PBMCs were the source of the RNA used for TCR sequencing. The sample in question was peripheral blood mononuclear cells (PBMCs), obtained when the disease was refractory, from a patient treated with antithyroid drugs. The receptors derive from a female donor with Graves disease.

This clonotype was seen ten or more times. The genes are TRBV2 and TRBJ2-5; D is ambiguous. Germline loops: CDR1 SNHLY, CDR2 FYNNEI. V lost 4 bases, J lost 1 base, and 13 bases lay in between. The length of the CDR3 is 15 residues. The CDR3 DNA sequence: TGTGCCAGCAGTGCTACCCTACAAGCCCAAGAGACCCAGTACTTC. Residues: CASSATLQAQETQYF.

This clonotype was observed many times. V and J are TRBV2 and TRBJ2-7; D call uncertain. V lost 6 bases and J 6 bases, leaving 15 bases between the germline ends. Germline V CDR1 and CDR2: SNHLY, FYNNEI. The CDR3 covers 13 residues. The CDR3 loop is CASRVSSLGEQYF. The CDR3 DNA reads TGTGCCAGCAGGGTGAGTTCGCTCGGCGAGCAGTACTTC.

This clonotype was picked up many times. The chain carries TRBV28 and TRBJ2-7; unclear D gene. The germline V gene encodes CDR1 MDHEN and CDR2 SYDVKM. CDR3 size: 11 residues. Trimming pared 5 bases from V and 6 bases from J, leaving 8 bases between. The CDR3 loop is CASSDPTEQYF. In DNA form, the CDR3 reads TGTGCCAGCAGTGACCCCACCGAGCAGTACTTC.

This clonotype was seen a few times. The chain recombines TRBV6-2 or TRBV6-3 with TRBJ1-5; D is possibly TRBD1 (5 bases). The germline CDR1 and CDR2 sequences are MNHEY and SVGEGT. This CDR3 spans 14 amino acids. Trimming removed 7 bases at V and 0 bases at J, with 10 bases between. The CDR3 loop reads CASKDSYSNQPQHF. CDR3 DNA sequence: TGTGCCAGCAAAGACAGTTATAGCAATCAGCCCCAGCATTTT.

The chain carries TRBV20-1 and TRBJ1-1, with a possible D match to TRBD1 (5 bases). The CDR3 is made up of 14 amino acids. Germline CDR1 reads DFQATT; CDR2 reads SNEGSKA (reference sequence). Trimming shortened V by 0 bases and J by 6 bases, and 14 bases separated the two germline ends. CDR3 sequence reads: CSARDPQGGAEAFF. The CDR3 DNA is TGCAGTGCTAGAGATCCCCAGGGCGGGGCTGAAGCTTTCTTT.

This clonotype was counted at least ten times. The chain links TRBV28 to TRBJ1-5, with unresolved D. The V gene lost 7 bases and the J gene lost 7 bases, with 11 bases spanning the gap. CDR1 is MDHEN and CDR2 is SYDVKM in the germline V gene. There are 12 residues in the CDR3. The CDR3 DNA sequence: TGTGCCAGCACCTGGGGTTTGCAGCCCCAGCATTTT. Amino acid sequence: CASTWGLQPQHF. The variable domain in full, with the rest retrieved from reference TRBV28 and TRBJ1-5, is DVKVTQSSRYLVKRTGEKVFLECVQDMDHENMFWYRQDPGLGLRLIYFSYDVKMKEKGDIPEGYSVSREKKERFSLILESASTNQTSMYLCASTWGLQPQHFGDGTRLSIL.

This clonotype was seen ten or more times. The genes are TRBV7-2 and TRBJ2-4; D is possibly TRBD1 (6 bases). The CDR3 runs 16 residues. V shed 4 bases and J shed 0 bases, with 13 bases lying between them. Per the germline V gene, CDR1 is SGHTA and CDR2 is FQGNSA. The CDR3 loop is CASSSQGTSAKNIQYF. CDR3 DNA: TGTGCCAGCAGCTCTCAGGGGACGTCAGCCAAAAACATTCAGTACTTC.

This clonotype occurred once. This likely reflects a read error, since a far larger clone is one base away. The chain uses TRBV7-8 and TRBJ2-7; TRBD1 matches at 10 bases. Germline V gene sequence: CDR1 SGHVS, CDR2 FQNEAQ. The CDR3 consists of 15 residues. CDR3 residues: CASSLGDRGSCEQYF. Here the CDR3 DNA reads TGTGCCAGCAGCTTAGGGGACAGGGGATCCTGCGAGCAGTACTTC. Full variable domain (missing parts from reference TRBV7-8 and TRBJ2-7): GAGVSQSPRYKVAKRGQDVALRCDPISGHVSLFWYQQALGQGPEFLTYFQNEAQLDKSGLPSDRFFAERPEGSVSTLKIQRTQQEDSAVYLCASSLGDRGSCEQYFGPGTRLTVT.

The J gene is TRBJ1-1, the V gene TRBV20-1; tentatively, D is TRBD1 (6 bases). Looked up from germline, CDR1 is DFQATT and CDR2 is SNEGSKA (reference sequence). Trimming took off 4 bases at V and 5 bases at J, with 17 bases between the two ends. CDR3 length equals 14 residues. The DNA of the CDR3 is TGCAGTGCTAAATCAGGCGGAGGGGGGACTGAAGCTTTCTTT. This translates into CSAKSGGGGTEAFF.

The chain links TRBV29-1 to TRBJ2-7; the D gene is possibly TRBD2 (5 bases). The ends were cut back, 4 bases at V and 6 bases at J, with 16 bases in the middle. The germline V gene encodes CDR1 SQVTM and CDR2 ANQGSEA. The CDR3 has 13 residues. CDR3 sequence (DNA): TGCAGCGTTGCCAGCATCGGGGTGGTCGAGCAGTACTTC. It yields the protein CSVASIGVVEQYF.

In its sample, this clonotype was seen many times. The chain is built from TRBV7-8 and TRBJ1-1; D gene ambiguous. This CDR3 is 14 amino acids long. CDR1 and CDR2 from the germline V gene are SGHVS and FQNEAQ. Trimming shortened V by 4 bases and J by 5 bases, and 14 bases separated the two germline ends. The DNA of the CDR3 is TGTGCCAGCAGCTCGTCCGTCATGACGACTGAAGCTTTCTTT. Encoded protein: CASSSSVMTTEAFF.

This clonotype has just a few counts. The rearrangement uses TRBV19 and TRBJ1-2; D may be TRBD1 (5 bases). V gave up 7 bases and J gave up 10 bases, with 19 bases separating them. Germline-derived CDR1 and CDR2 are LNHDA and SQIVND (reference sequence). The CDR3 has 13 residues. The CDR3 DNA is TGTGCCAGTAATATGTGGAGGGGCGGAATCTACACCTTC. Translated, it gives CASNMWRGGIYTF.

This clonotype showed up many times. The V and J genes are TRBV3-1 and TRBJ2-5; 9 bases are shared with TRBD2. The CDR3 consists of 19 residues. Trimming cost V 0 bases and J 1 base; bases outside gene matches: 12. The germline V gene encodes CDR1 LGHDT and CDR2 YNNKEL (reference sequence). The DNA for the CDR3 is TGTGCCAGCAGCCAAGAGGCTGGATGGGTAGCGGGAGTCCAAGAGACCCAGTACTTC. It codes for CASSQEAGWVAGVQETQYF.

This clonotype was recorded at least ten times. The chain couples TRBV2 to TRBJ2-2, with 10 nucleotides matching TRBD2. This CDR3 contains 17 residues. After removal of 1 base from V and 1 base from J, the junction contained 3 bases not matched to a gene. Germline CDR1 is SNHLY and CDR2 is FYNNEI. This CDR3 reads CASSEDPSGRNTGELFF. The CDR3 bases are TGTGCCAGCAGTGAAGACCCTAGCGGGAGGAACACCGGGGAGCTGTTTTTT.

This clonotype was detected only a few times. This chain links TRBV27 with TRBJ2-3; no definite D call. Germline V gene lookup returns CDR1 MNHEY and CDR2 SMNVEV (reference sequence). This CDR3 is 14 amino acids long. Trimming cost V 0 bases and J 6 bases, with 10 bases left between them. The CDR3 here is CASSLSRPWDTQYF. In nucleotides, the CDR3 is TGTGCCAGCAGTTTATCGCGCCCTTGGGATACGCAGTATTTT.

In this sample, this clonotype turned up a few times. The CDR3 loop is CASSEFFGQDKQYF. DNA for the CDR3: TGTGCCAGCAGTGAATTTTTCGGGCAGGATAAGCAGTACTTC. The chain uses TRBV25-1 and TRBJ2-7, with D unresolved. CDR3 size: 14 residues. Germline V gene data show CDR1 as MGHDK and CDR2 as SYGVNS. Trimming cost V 1 base and J 8 bases, with 15 bases left between them.

This clonotype was counted between two and nine times. The J gene is TRBJ2-7, the V gene TRBV12-3 or TRBV12-4; the D is unclear. This CDR3 has 14 residues. V gave up 3 bases and J gave up 5 bases, with 14 bases separating them. The CDR3 DNA is TGTGCCAGCAGTTTGGGTGCCCGCCCCCACGAGCAGTACTTC. As protein: CASSLGARPHEQYF.

This clonotype was observed many times. This rearrangement joins TRBV2 to TRBJ2-5, with 11 bases that match TRBD2. V shed 6 bases and J 0 bases; nucleotides not matched to a gene: 9. The CDR3 consists of 17 residues. Germline loops: CDR1 SNHLY, CDR2 FYNNEI. The CDR3 spells CASRDLAGGPYQETQYF. The CDR3 nucleotides read TGTGCCAGCAGGGACTTAGCGGGAGGGCCGTACCAAGAGACCCAGTACTTC.

This clonotype was counted between two and nine times. This chain connects TRBV7-8 to TRBJ2-2; D gene ambiguous. CDR3 length: 14 amino acids. CDR1 is SGHVS, CDR2 FQNEAQ, per germline. Trimming cost V 8 bases and J 3 bases, with 13 bases left between them. The CDR3 coding sequence is TGTGCCAGCGGCACCTTCGACTACACCGGGGAGCTGTTTTTT. Amino acid sequence: CASGTFDYTGELFF.

The chain recombines TRBV7-9 with TRBJ2-7; 8 bases match TRBD1. V lost 2 bases to trimming and J lost 3 bases; unmatched junction nucleotides: 12. CDR1 is SEHNR and CDR2 is FQNEAQ in the germline V gene (reference sequence). CDR3 size: 17 residues. CDR3 amino acids: CASSLSSGQGSLYEQYF. In DNA form, the CDR3 reads TGTGCCAGCAGCTTATCGTCAGGACAGGGTTCACTCTACGAGCAGTACTTC.

This clonotype was counted only a few times. The chain combines TRBV5-1 with TRBJ2-7, with unresolved D. The CDR3 is 14 amino acids. CDR1 and CDR2 from the germline V gene are SGHRS and YFSETQ. V lost 0 bases and J 2 bases, leaving 9 bases between the germline ends. The CDR3 region has the DNA TGCGCCAGCAGCTTGGAAGGGATAGCCTACGAGCAGTACTTC. Encoded protein: CASSLEGIAYEQYF.

This clonotype has a single count. The genes are TRBV7-6 and TRBJ2-3, with 7 bases aligning to TRBD2. CDR3 length: 15 amino acids. Germline V gene lookup returns CDR1 SGHVS and CDR2 FNYEAQ. J gave up 1 base and V 5 bases, and 6 bases lay outside the gene matches. The CDR3 DNA reads as TGTGCCAGCAGCCCCCTTGGGGGGGGCACAGATACGCAGTATTTT. Its protein is CASSPLGGGTDTQYF.

With regard to this clonotype: Only one base separates this from a far larger clonotype, so it likely reflects a read error. No conserved phenylalanine or tryptophan ends this CDR3, so it is likely a read error. The chain recombines TRBV6-5 with TRBJ2-7, with a weak D call TRBD2 (7 bases). The germline CDR1 and CDR2 sequences are MNHEY and SVGAGI. The CDR3 runs to 13 residues. V lost 4 bases to trimming and J lost 6 bases, with 13 bases between them. The CDR3 region is CASSLRGAVEQYS. CDR3 DNA: TGTGCCAGCAGTTTACGGGGGGCAGTCGAGCAGTACTCC.

The V call is TRBV29-1, the J call TRBJ2-3; TRBD2 aligns across 10 bases. Trimming took 7 bases from V and 7 from J; bases not matched to a gene: 17. The length of the CDR3 is 16 residues. Germline V gene data show CDR1 as SQVTM and CDR2 as ANQGSEA. The CDR3 DNA sequence: TGCAGCGCCAACGGTATGGCTAGCGGGAGTCGAAATACGCAGTATTTT. Amino acids: CSANGMASGSRNTQYF.

This clonotype was found many times. The chain couples TRBV6-1 to TRBJ1-5; 9 nucleotides match TRBD1. Looked up from germline, CDR1 is MNHNS and CDR2 is SASEGT. This CDR3 is 15 amino acids long. After removal of 6 bases from V and 6 bases from J, the junction contained 9 bases not matched to a gene. The CDR3 bases are TGTGCCAGCAGCTCCGGGACAGGGCCTTCTCAGCCCCAGCATTTT. This gives the protein CASSSGTGPSQPQHF.

This chain links TRBV3-1 with TRBJ2-7, with 10 positions matching TRBD1. Trimming cost V 3 bases and J 9 bases; bases outside gene matches: 8. The CDR3 spans 14 residues. Germline V gives CDR1 LGHDT, CDR2 YNNKEL (reference sequence). CDR3 in amino acids: CASSQPGQGSRQYF. The CDR3, as DNA: TGTGCCAGCAGCCAGCCGGGACAGGGGAGTCGGCAGTACTTC.

The table lists this clonotype with many counts. V gene TRBV12-3 or TRBV12-4 combines with J gene TRBJ2-2; D uncertain. Trimming removed 7 bases from V and 7 bases from J, with 10 bases in between. This CDR3 spans 12 amino acids. The CDR3 loop reads CASNFGNGELFF. The CDR3 DNA follows: TGTGCCAGCAACTTCGGCAACGGGGAGCTGTTTTTT.